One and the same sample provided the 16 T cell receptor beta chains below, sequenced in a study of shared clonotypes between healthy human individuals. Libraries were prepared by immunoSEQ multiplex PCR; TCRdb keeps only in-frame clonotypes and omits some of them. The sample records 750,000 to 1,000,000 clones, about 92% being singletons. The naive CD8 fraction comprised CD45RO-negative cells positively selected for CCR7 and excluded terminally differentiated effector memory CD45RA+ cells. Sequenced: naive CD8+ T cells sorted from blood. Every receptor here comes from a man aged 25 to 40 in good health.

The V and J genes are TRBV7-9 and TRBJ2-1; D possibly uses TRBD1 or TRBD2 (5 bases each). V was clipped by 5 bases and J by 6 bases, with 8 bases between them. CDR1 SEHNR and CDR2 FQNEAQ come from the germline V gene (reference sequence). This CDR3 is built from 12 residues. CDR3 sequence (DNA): TGTGCCAGCAGCCGGGACCCCAATGAGCAGTTCTTC. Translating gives CASSRDPNEQFF.

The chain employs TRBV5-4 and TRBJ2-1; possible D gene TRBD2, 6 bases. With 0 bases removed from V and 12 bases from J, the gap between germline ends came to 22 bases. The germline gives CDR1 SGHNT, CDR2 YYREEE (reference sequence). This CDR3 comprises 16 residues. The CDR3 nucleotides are TGTGCCAGCAGCTTGGAAAGCGGGCGCCCTACCCTAGGGCAGTTCTTC. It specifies CASSLESGRPTLGQFF. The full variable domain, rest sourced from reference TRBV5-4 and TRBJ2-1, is ETGVTQSPTHLIKTRGQQVTLRCSSQSGHNTVSWYQQALGQGPQFIFQYYREEENGRGNFPPRFSGLQFPNYSSELNVNALELDDSALYLCASSLESGRPTLGQFFGPGTRLTVL.

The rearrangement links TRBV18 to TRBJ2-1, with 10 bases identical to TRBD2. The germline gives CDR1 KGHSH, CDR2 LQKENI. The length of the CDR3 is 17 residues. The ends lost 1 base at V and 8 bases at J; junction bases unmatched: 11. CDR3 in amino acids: CASSPLGSGRSGDEQFF. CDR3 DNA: TGTGCCAGCTCACCACTCGGTAGCGGGAGGTCCGGGGATGAGCAGTTCTTC.

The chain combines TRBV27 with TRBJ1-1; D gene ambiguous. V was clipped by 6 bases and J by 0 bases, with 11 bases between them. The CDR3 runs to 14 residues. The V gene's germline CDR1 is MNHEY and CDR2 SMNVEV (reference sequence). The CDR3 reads CASRSGLLNTEAFF. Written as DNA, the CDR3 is TGTGCCAGCAGATCCGGGCTTTTGAACACTGAAGCTTTCTTT.

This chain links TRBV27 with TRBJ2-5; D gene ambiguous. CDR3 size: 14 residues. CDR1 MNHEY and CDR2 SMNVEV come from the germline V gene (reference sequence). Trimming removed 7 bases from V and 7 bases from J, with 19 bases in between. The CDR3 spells CASTSDGLVATQYF. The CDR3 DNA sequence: TGTGCCAGCACCTCGGACGGCCTAGTAGCGACCCAGTACTTC.

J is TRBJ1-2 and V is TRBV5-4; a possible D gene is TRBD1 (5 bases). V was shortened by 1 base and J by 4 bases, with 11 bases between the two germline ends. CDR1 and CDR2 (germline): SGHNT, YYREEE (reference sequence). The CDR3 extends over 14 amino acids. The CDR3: CASSLWGNGYGYTF. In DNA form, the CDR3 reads TGTGCCAGCAGCTTGTGGGGGAATGGCTATGGCTACACCTTC.

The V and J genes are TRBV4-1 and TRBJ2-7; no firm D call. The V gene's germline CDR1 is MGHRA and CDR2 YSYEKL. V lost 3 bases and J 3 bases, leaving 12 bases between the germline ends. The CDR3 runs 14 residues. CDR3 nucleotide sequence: TGCGCCAGCAGCCACGACCCTCCGGGCTACGAGCAGTACTTC. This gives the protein CASSHDPPGYEQYF.

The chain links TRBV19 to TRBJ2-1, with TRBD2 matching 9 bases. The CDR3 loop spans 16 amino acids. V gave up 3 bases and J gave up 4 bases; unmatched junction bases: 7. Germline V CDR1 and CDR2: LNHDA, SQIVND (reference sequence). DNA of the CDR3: TGTGCCAGTAGTATCCTAAGCGGGAGGTCTTACAATGAGCAGTTCTTC. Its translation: CASSILSGRSYNEQFF.

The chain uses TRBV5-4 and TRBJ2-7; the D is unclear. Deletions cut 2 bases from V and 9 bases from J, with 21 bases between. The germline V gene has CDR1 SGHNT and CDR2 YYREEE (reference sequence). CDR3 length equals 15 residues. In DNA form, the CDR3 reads TGTGCCAGCAGCTTTTTGGCCTCGACCACATCGCCGCAGTACTTC. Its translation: CASSFLASTTSPQYF.

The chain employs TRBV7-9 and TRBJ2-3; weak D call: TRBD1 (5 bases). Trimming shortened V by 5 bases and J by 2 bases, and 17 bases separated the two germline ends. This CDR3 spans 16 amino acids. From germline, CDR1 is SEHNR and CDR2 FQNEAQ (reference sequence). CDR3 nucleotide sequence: TGTGCCAGCAGCCCGACAGAGCGTTCACTCACAGATACGCAGTATTTT. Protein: CASSPTERSLTDTQYF. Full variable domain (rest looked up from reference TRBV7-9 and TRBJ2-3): DTGVSQNPRHKITKRGQNVTFRCDPISEHNRLYWYRQTLGQGPEFLTYFQNEAQLEKSRLLSDRFSAERPKGSFSTLEIQRTEQGDSAMYLCASSPTERSLTDTQYFGPGTRLTVL.

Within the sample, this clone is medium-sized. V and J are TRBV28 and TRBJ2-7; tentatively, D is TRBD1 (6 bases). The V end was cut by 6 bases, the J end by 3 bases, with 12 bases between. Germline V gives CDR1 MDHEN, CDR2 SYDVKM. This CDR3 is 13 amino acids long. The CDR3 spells CASRQGHNYEQYF. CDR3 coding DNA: TGTGCCAGCAGGCAGGGACATAACTACGAGCAGTACTTC.

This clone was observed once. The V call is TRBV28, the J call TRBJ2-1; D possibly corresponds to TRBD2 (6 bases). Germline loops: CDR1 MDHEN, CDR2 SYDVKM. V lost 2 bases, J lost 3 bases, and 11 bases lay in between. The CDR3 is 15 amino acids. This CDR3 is CASSLIPGVYNEQFF. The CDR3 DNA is TGTGCCAGCAGTTTAATCCCGGGAGTCTACAATGAGCAGTTCTTC. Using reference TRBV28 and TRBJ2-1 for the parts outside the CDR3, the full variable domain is DVKVTQSSRYLVKRTGEKVFLECVQDMDHENMFWYRQDPGLGLRLIYFSYDVKMKEKGDIPEGYSVSREKKERFSLILESASTNQTSMYLCASSLIPGVYNEQFFGPGTRLTVL.

CDR3 loop: CASSWTGAGELFF. The CDR3 nucleotides are TGCGCCAGCAGCTGGACAGGAGCCGGGGAGCTGTTTTTT. The chain links TRBV5-1 to TRBJ2-2; 7 bases line up with TRBD1. V gave up 3 bases and J gave up 6 bases; unmatched junction bases: 2. Germline lookup yields CDR1 SGHRS and CDR2 YFSETQ. CDR3 length equals 13 residues.

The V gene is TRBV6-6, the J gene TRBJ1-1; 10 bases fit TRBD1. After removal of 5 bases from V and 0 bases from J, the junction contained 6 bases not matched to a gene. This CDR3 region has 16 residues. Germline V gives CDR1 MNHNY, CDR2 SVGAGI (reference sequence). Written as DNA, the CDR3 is TGTGCCAGCAGTCCGATAGACAGGGGGCTGAACACTGAAGCTTTCTTT. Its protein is CASSPIDRGLNTEAFF.

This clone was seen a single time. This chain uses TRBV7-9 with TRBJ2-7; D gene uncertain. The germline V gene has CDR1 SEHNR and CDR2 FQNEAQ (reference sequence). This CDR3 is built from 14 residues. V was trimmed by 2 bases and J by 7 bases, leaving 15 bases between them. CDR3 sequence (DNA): TGTGCCAGCAGCTTATTCGGTGAGTCTATGGAGCAGTACTTC. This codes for CASSLFGESMEQYF.

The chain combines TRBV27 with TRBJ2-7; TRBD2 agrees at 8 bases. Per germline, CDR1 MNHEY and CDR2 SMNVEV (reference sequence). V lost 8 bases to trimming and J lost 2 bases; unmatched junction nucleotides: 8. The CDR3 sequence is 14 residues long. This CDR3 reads CASGAGGPPYEQYF. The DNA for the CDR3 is TGTGCCAGCGGGGCGGGAGGCCCCCCCTACGAGCAGTACTTC.